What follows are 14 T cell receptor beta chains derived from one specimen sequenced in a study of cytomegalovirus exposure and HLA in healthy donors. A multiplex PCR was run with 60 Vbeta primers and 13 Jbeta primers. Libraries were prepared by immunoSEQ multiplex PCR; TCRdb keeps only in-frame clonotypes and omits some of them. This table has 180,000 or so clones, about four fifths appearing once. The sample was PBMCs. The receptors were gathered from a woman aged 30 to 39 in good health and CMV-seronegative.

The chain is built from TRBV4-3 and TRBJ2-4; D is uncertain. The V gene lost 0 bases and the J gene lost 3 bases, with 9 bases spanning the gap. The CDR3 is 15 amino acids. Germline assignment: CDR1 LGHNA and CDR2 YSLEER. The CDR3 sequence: CASSQDPDFKNIQYF. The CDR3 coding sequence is TGCGCCAGCAGCCAAGATCCAGACTTCAAAAACATTCAGTACTTC.

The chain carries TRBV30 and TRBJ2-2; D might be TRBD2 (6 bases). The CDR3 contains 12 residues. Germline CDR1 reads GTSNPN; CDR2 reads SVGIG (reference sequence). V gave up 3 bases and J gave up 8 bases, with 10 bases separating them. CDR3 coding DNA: TGTGCCTGGAGCCCCGGGGGTGGGGAGCTGTTTTTT. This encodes CAWSPGGGELFF.

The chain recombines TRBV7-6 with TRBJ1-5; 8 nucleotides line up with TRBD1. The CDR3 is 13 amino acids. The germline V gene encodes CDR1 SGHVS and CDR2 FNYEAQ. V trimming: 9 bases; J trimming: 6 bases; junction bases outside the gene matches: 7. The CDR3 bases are TGTGCCAGTCCTCAGGGGGCAAGTCAGCCCCAGCATTTT. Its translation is CASPQGASQPQHF.

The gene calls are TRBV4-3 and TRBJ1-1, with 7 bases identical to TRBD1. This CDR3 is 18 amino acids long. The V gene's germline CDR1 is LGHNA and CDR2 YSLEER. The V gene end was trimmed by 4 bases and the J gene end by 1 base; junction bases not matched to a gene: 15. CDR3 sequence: CASSLTGTVAITNTEAFF. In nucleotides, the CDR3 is TGCGCCAGCAGCCTAACTGGGACAGTGGCCATTACGAACACTGAAGCTTTCTTT.

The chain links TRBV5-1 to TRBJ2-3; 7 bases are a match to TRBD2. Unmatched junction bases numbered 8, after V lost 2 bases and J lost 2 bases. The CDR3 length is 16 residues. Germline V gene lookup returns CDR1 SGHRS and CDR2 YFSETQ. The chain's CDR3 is CASSFGSSGSTDTQYF. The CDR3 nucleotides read TGCGCCAGCAGCTTCGGGTCTAGCGGTTCCACAGATACGCAGTATTTT. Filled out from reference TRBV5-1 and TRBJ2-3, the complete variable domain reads KAGVTQTPRYLIKTRGQQVTLSCSPISGHRSVSWYQQTPGQGLQFLFEYFSETQRNKGNFPGRFSGRQFSNSRSEMNVSTLELGDSALYLCASSFGSSGSTDTQYFGPGTRLTVL.

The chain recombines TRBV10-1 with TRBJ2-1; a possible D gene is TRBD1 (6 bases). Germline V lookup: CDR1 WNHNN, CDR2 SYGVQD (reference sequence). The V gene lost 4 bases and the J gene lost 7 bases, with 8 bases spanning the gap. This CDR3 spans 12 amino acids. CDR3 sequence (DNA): TGCGCCAGCAGTGCTGACAGGAATGAGCAGTTCTTC. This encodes CASSADRNEQFF.

Here the CDR3 DNA reads TGTGCCAGCTCACTGGCCCCCTCTGGAAACACCATATATTTT. The encoded protein is CASSLAPSGNTIYF. The V gene is TRBV18, the J gene TRBJ1-3; D remains unclear. The V end was cut by 4 bases, the J end by 0 bases, with 7 bases between. Per germline, CDR1 KGHSH and CDR2 LQKENI. The CDR3 runs 14 residues.

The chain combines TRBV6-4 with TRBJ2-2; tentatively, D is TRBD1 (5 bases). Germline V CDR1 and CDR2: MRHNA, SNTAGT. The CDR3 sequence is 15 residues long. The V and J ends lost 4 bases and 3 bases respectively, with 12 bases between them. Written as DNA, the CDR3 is TGTGCCAGCAGTGGTCTAGGGGCTCACACCGGGGAGCTGTTTTTT. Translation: CASSGLGAHTGELFF.

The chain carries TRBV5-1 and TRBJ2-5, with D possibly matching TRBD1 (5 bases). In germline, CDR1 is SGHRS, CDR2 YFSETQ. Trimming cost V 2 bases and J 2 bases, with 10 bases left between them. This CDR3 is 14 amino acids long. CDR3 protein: CASSLEAGQETQYF. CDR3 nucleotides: TGCGCCAGCAGCTTAGAGGCAGGGCAAGAGACCCAGTACTTC.

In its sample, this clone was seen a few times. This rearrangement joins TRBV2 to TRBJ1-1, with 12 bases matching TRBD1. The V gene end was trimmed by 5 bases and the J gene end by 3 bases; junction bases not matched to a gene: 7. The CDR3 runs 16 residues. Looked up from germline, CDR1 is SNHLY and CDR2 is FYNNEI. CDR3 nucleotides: TGTGCCAGCAGTTTACCGGGACAGGGGGCCGACACTGAAGCTTTCTTT. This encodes CASSLPGQGADTEAFF.

CDR3 DNA: TGCGCCAGCAGTGGGGGCAGGGATTTGCCTTACGAGCAGTACTTC. Protein: CASSGGRDLPYEQYF. This chain connects TRBV10-2 to TRBJ2-7, with D possibly TRBD1 on 5 matching bases. This CDR3 region has 15 residues. V was clipped by 4 bases and J by 4 bases, with 17 bases between them. The germline V gene has CDR1 WSHSY and CDR2 SAAADI.

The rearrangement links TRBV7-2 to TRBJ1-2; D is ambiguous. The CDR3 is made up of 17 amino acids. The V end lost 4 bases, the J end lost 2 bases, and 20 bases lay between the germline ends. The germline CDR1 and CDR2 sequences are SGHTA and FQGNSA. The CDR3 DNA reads TGTGCCAGCAGCTCCTCTACCCTATTGCGCGTCAACTATGGCTACACCTTC. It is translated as CASSSSTLLRVNYGYTF.

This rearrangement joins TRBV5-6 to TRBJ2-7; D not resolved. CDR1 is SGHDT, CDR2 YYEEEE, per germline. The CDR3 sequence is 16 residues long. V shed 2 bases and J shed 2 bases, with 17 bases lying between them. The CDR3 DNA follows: TGTGCCAGCAGCTTCCGTGCGGTAAACCCGGCCTACGAGCAGTACTTC. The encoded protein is CASSFRAVNPAYEQYF. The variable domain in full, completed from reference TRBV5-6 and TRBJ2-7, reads DAGVTQSPTHLIKTRGQQVTLRCSPKSGHDTVSWYQQALGQGPQFIFQYYEEEERQRGNFPDRFSGHQFPNYSSELNVNALLLGDSALYLCASSFRAVNPAYEQYFGPGTRLTVT.

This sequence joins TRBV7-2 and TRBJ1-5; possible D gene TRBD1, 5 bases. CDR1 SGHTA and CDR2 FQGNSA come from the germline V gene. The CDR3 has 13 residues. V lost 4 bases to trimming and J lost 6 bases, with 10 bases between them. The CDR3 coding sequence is TGTGCCAGCAGCTCGGACAAAAGTCAGCCCCAGCATTTT. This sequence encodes CASSSDKSQPQHF.